This T cell receptor beta chain was profiled in a study of blood T cell repertoires in COVID-19. The wider study: T cells, B-cell-depleted T cells, or PBMCs supplied cDNA or gDNA.

In the original processing: Nucleated cell number was recorded as an estimate derived from reference gene primer amplification. Libraries were prepared by immunoSEQ multiplex PCR; TCRdb keeps only in-frame clonotypes and omits some of them. The DNA was the basis for D and trimming; V, J and clone size are from that table. The sample contains 150,000 to 200,000 clones, under 80% of which appear only once. This CDR3 comprises 14 residues. Trimming removed 5 bases at V and 4 bases at J, with 15 bases between. In germline, CDR1 is SGHVS, CDR2 FNYEAQ. The sample consisted of peripheral blood. The chain employs TRBV7-6 and TRBJ2-7; possible D gene TRBD1, 5 bases. The TCR comes from a woman aged 80 or older with acute or convalescent COVID-19. The CDR3 is CASSPNLDSYEQYF. The CDR3 DNA sequence: TGTGCCAGCAGCCCAAACCTCGACAGTTACGAGCAGTACTTC. Filled out from reference TRBV7-6 and TRBJ2-7, the complete variable domain reads GAGVSQSPRYKVTKRGQDVALRCDPISGHVSLYWYRQALGQGPEFLTYFNYEAQQDKSGLPNDRFSAERPEGSISTLTIQRTEQRDSAMYRCASSPNLDSYEQYFGPGTRLTVT.